This TCR beta chain was captured in a study of CD8+CD57+ T cells in acquired aplastic anemia. Remarks on this clonotype: At one boundary the junction diverges from the germline segment, which might be a read error.

By flow cytometry, patients selected for sequencing had shown an expansion of CD8+CD57+ cells. The V gene's germline CDR1 is SSHAT and CDR2 FNYEAQ (reference sequence). The CDR3 contains 16 residues. Profiling that covered TCR beta VDJ and CDR3 relied on genomic DNA as its template. TCRdb processed the reads anew with MiXCR; each CDR3 protein has one entry. The sample contains roughly 250,000 distinct CDR3 sequences, roughly 82% of which appear only once. The sequenced sample consisted of sorted CD4+, CD8+, or CD8+CD57+ T cells (not recorded which) from PBMCs. The chain joins TRBV7-7 to TRBJ2-6, with TRBD2 matching over 8 bases. The TCR was taken from a human donor with aplastic anemia. The CDR3 nucleotides read TGTGCTAGCAGCGAGGGTAGCGGGAAGATGGATAACGTCCTGACTTTC. Residues: CASSEGSGKMDNVLTF.